This entry describes one T cell receptor (beta chain). What it binds is not known. This sample stems from a study of OX40 agonist ivuxolimab in advanced cancers. Study-wide findings and caveats: The specificity for antigen of the expanded peripheral T cells was not determined.

Sequenced by immunoSEQ multiplex PCR; TCRdb stores in-frame clones only, minus some. The data show some 35,000 clones, about 82% seen once. In germline, CDR1 is MNHEY, CDR2 SMNVEV (reference sequence). The V segment lost 5 bases and the J segment 3 bases; nucleotides outside the gene matches: 3. The CDR3 length is 14 residues. V gene TRBV27 combines with J gene TRBJ1-5; 8 positions agree with TRBD1. This clonotype was sampled from an adult with an advanced solid tumor such as melanoma, head and neck, liver or kidney cancer. Sequenced material: CD4+ or CD8+ T cells sorted from blood, taken in a trial of the OX40 agonist ivuxolimab. Here the CDR3 DNA reads TGTGCCAGCAGTAACAGGGGGTTCAATCAGCCCCAGCATTTT. Translation gives CASSNRGFNQPQHF.